This T cell receptor beta chain was recovered during a study of cytomegalovirus exposure and HLA in healthy donors. Remarks on this clone: Its antigen remains unidentified.

PCR was performed using 60 Vbeta and 13 Jbeta primers. Repertoires were generated with immunoSEQ multiplex PCR, while TCRdb's copy carries only in-frame clones and drops some. The repertoire holds 95,000 to 100,000 clones, with around 85% as singletons. Regarding the study as a whole: Roughly uniform sequencing depth across donors was assumed, possibly incorrectly. Among the sequence variants, a highly shared cluster was likely an artifact of sequencing.

The V end was cut by 4 bases, the J end by 0 bases, with 16 bases between. This CDR3 region has 16 residues. Germline CDR1 and CDR2: MGHRA and YSYEKL. The specimen was PBMCs. This sequence joins TRBV4-1 and TRBJ2-7, with D possibly being TRBD2 (6 bases). This receptor was obtained from a man aged 25 to 40 in good health and CMV-seronegative. The CDR3 loop reads CASSLSEGRSSYEQYF. The CDR3 DNA sequence: TGCGCCAGCAGCCTCTCGGAGGGCCGGAGCTCCTACGAGCAGTACTTC.